The rows below give T cell receptor beta chains drawn from one sample of a study of CD8 T cells in ankylosing spondylitis. A single record per CDR3 protein comes from TCRdb applying MiXCR to the 5' RACE reads. The sample includes 350,000 to 550,000 distinct CDR3 sequences, 25% to 30% of them seen just once. Sequenced: blood, either unsorted or a sorted T cell fraction (not recorded which). Receptors were obtained from a male donor with ankylosing spondylitis. Each CDR3 is given without its conserved first and last residue. The D gene is left open where the match is weak.

length,J,D,V,CDR3
13,TRBJ2-1,-,TRBV6-1,ASSATGLLNNEQF
12,TRBJ2-7,-,TRBV12-3/TRBV12-4,ASSLGTVPYEQY
13,TRBJ2-2,-,TRBV12-3/TRBV12-4,ASSLADRPTGELF
12,TRBJ2-3,TRBD2,TRBV7-9,ATGPGLAADTQY
12,TRBJ1-2,-,TRBV20-1,SASMGKVGHGYT
13,TRBJ1-1,-,TRBV30,AWITAGPMNTEAF
14,TRBJ2-3,TRBD2,TRBV3-1,ASSKGLAGGLDTQY
12,TRBJ1-2,-,TRBV25-1,ASSDIQWGPGYT
11,TRBJ1-4,-,TRBV7-2,ASSPGRFEKLF
15,TRBJ2-4,TRBD1,TRBV5-1,ASSLGTGAWTKNIQY
13,TRBJ2-3,-,TRBV5-1,ASSLLASGTDTQY
12,TRBJ1-2,-,TRBV24-1,ATSDLSLNYGYT
10,TRBJ2-2,TRBD1,TRBV19,ATQGVTGELF
11,TRBJ2-5,-,TRBV20-1,SARSYGQETQY
11,TRBJ1-1,-,TRBV2,ASNWDTTTEAF
13,TRBJ2-1,-,TRBV5-1,ASSLGGDSHNEQF
13,TRBJ2-1,TRBD2,TRBV2,ASIFRGLDYNEQF
11,TRBJ2-1,-,TRBV15,ATSRDRLNEQF
12,TRBJ1-1,TRBD1,TRBV20-1,SASGTGPFTEAF
13,TRBJ1-5,-,TRBV2,ASSLEEGRNQPQH
12,TRBJ1-1,-,TRBV5-6,ASSDDSRNTEAF
14,TRBJ1-1,-,TRBV7-2,ASSLVGSGAGTEAF